The clone carrying this T cell receptor (beta chain) was seen ten or more times. The antigen remains unidentified. This specimen comes from a study of spatial heterogeneity in lung cancer. Study results and caveats: Counts of expanded alpha and beta TCRs within tumors tracked the tumor nonsynonymous mutation count.

This CDR3 comprises 16 residues. The germline V gene has CDR1 SGHAT and CDR2 FQNNGV. Between the trimmed V and J ends, which lost 0 bases and 5 bases, there was a span of 16 bases. The time point denotes: sample taken at primary tumor resection. The donor group consisted of 55 to 85 patients who had untreated, early-stage non-small cell lung cancer. Every TCR cDNA molecule bore its own unique molecular identifier. One entry per CDR3 protein results from TCRdb running MiXCR on the 5' RACE reads. The data contain 2,500 to 3,500 distinct CDR3 sequences, around 6.3% of them singletons. The TCR comes from a male donor with early-stage non-small cell lung cancer. The chain has TRBV11-2 and TRBJ2-5; tentative D call: TRBD1 (7 bases). Material: lung tumor tissue, obtained at surgery. CDR3 in amino acids: CASSLEPSRGRETQYF. In DNA form, the CDR3 reads TGTGCCAGCAGCTTAGAACCCTCCAGGGGGAGGGAGACCCAGTACTTC.